This T cell receptor (beta chain) was recovered during a study of OX40 agonist ivuxolimab in advanced cancers. At the level of the study: The patients' treatment was ivuxolimab, an agonistic anti-OX40 (CD134) antibody. Study observations and caveats: By week 6 at 0.1 to 3.0 mg/kg, blood CD4+ and CD8+ T cells had expanded clonally.

Profiling relied on immunoSEQ multiplex PCR, and the TCRdb table lists in-frame clones only, not all of them. Of more than 70,000 clones in the sample, more than 80% are singletons; the top ten hold 10%. The CDR3 runs to 16 residues. Trimming left V 0 bases short and J 1 base short, with 15 bases between. Per germline, CDR1 SQVTM and CDR2 ANQGSEA. Notes on this clone: The antigen is not known.

This TCR was sampled from an adult with an advanced solid tumor such as melanoma, head and neck, liver or kidney cancer. The J gene is TRBJ1-1, the V gene TRBV29-1, with a possible D match to TRBD1 (5 bases). The starting material was CD4+ or CD8+ T cells sorted from blood, obtained in a trial of the OX40 agonist ivuxolimab. The CDR3 region is CSVEDFRWGSNTEAFF. The CDR3 region has the DNA TGCAGCGTTGAAGATTTTCGTTGGGGCTCGAACACTGAAGCTTTCTTT. The full variable domain, its missing parts supplied by reference TRBV29-1 and TRBJ1-1, is SAVISQKPSRDICQRGTSLTIQCQVDSQVTMMFWYRQQPGQSLTLIATANQGSEATYESGFVIDKFPISRPNLTFSTLTVSNMSPEDSSIYLCSVEDFRWGSNTEAFFGQGTRLTVV.